What follows describes a single T cell receptor (beta chain). In the authors' workflow: Quantification of nucleated cells was approximated via reference gene primer amplification. Sequenced by immunoSEQ multiplex PCR; TCRdb stores in-frame clones only, minus some. V and J calls and clone size are copied from that table; D and trimming were computed from the DNA. The table records under 130,000 clones, roughly 87% of them present only once. Germline CDR1 reads GTSNPN; CDR2 reads SVGIG (reference sequence). The ends lost 1 base at V and 1 base at J; junction bases unmatched: 4. This CDR3 comprises 16 residues. This specimen belongs to a study of blood T cell repertoires in COVID-19. Looking at the study overall: Nucleic acid was either cDNA or gDNA, and it came from T cells, B-cell-depleted T cells, or PBMCs.

This sequence joins TRBV30 and TRBJ2-5; TRBD2 agrees at 12 bases. Material: peripheral blood. The receptor comes from a human donor in a cohort sampled during active COVID-19. DNA of the CDR3: TGTGCCTGGAGTGCTGGGACTAGCGGGTCCCAAGAGACCCAGTACTTC. It translates to CAWSAGTSGSQETQYF.